This passage covers 29 T cell receptor beta chains from one sample sequenced in a study of OX40 agonist ivuxolimab in advanced cancers. TCRdb's copy holds only in-frame clones and misses some; the assay was immunoSEQ multiplex PCR. Among 76,000 or so clones, 85% to 90% were seen once, and the ten largest hold 13%. The sequences come from CD4+ or CD8+ T cells sorted from blood, collected in a trial of the OX40 agonist ivuxolimab. All receptors come from an adult with an advanced solid tumor such as melanoma, head and neck, liver or kidney cancer.

V is TRBV5-1 and J is TRBJ2-1; 8 bases are a match to TRBD2. This CDR3 region has 15 residues. Germline-derived CDR1 and CDR2 are SGHRS and YFSETQ. The V and J ends lost 2 bases and 6 bases, in that order; junction bases with no gene match: 7. The DNA of the CDR3 is TGCGCCAGCAGCTTCGGGGGGGATCCCACCAATGAGCAGTTCTTC. It translates to CASSFGGDPTNEQFF.

The V and J genes are TRBV6-5 and TRBJ1-2, with a possible D match to TRBD1 (6 bases). Germline CDR1 reads MNHEY; CDR2 reads SVGAGI. The CDR3 is 15 residues long. Trimming removed 2 bases at V and 3 bases at J, with 13 bases between. The CDR3 sequence is CASSYRDRFYYGYTF. CDR3 nucleotides: TGTGCCAGCAGTTACCGTGACAGGTTTTACTATGGCTACACCTTC.

The chain employs TRBV6-6 and TRBJ1-3; D unresolved. Germline CDR1 MNHNY, CDR2 SVGAGI (reference sequence). This CDR3 has 15 residues. Trimming pared 5 bases from V and 0 bases from J, leaving 11 bases between. The CDR3 loop is CASSGRVSSGNTIYF. The CDR3 DNA is TGTGCCAGCAGTGGTAGGGTCTCCTCTGGAAACACCATATATTTT.

This clone came up once. The chain's CDR3 is CASSSDRGIKYF. CDR3 nucleotide sequence: TGTGCCAGCAGTTCGGACAGGGGTATTAAGTACTTC. V usage is TRBV5-4 and J usage is TRBJ2-5; TRBD1 matches at 9 bases. With V trimmed by 5 bases and J by 12 bases, 8 bases remained unmatched. The CDR3 has 12 residues. Germline V gene data show CDR1 as SGHNT and CDR2 as YYREEE (reference sequence).

This chain uses TRBV19 with TRBJ2-7; 13 nucleotides line up with TRBD2. This CDR3 spans 16 amino acids. In germline, CDR1 is LNHDA, CDR2 SQIVND (reference sequence). V was pared by 2 bases and J by 9 bases, with 10 bases of the junction left unmatched. The DNA of the CDR3 is TGTGCCAGTAGTATAACTAGCGGGAGGGACCCTTTTCCGCAGTACTTC. It codes for CASSITSGRDPFPQYF.

V and J are TRBV11-2 and TRBJ2-7, with no clear D. Germline CDR1 is SGHAT and CDR2 is FQNNGV. The CDR3 spans 14 residues. Trimming removed 4 bases from V and 3 bases from J, with 13 bases in between. The CDR3: CASSSSGENYEQYF. The CDR3 nucleotides are TGTGCCAGCAGCTCTTCGGGCGAGAACTACGAGCAGTACTTC.

The chain links TRBV27 to TRBJ2-1; 14 nucleotides line up with TRBD2. The trim removed 5 bases at V and 5 bases at J, leaving 11 bases unmatched. CDR1 and CDR2 from the germline V gene are MNHEY and SMNVEV (reference sequence). The CDR3 is 18 amino acids. The CDR3 sequence is CASSRSGTSGSGHNEQFF. The CDR3, as DNA: TGTGCCAGCAGTCGCTCCGGGACTAGCGGGAGTGGGCACAATGAGCAGTTCTTC.

This chain connects TRBV2 to TRBJ1-1; 8 bases fit TRBD1. V shed 4 bases and J 1 base; nucleotides not matched to a gene: 11. From germline, CDR1 is SNHLY and CDR2 FYNNEI. CDR3 length equals 17 residues. Here the CDR3 reads CASSVPIGQGGNTEAFF. The CDR3 DNA reads as TGTGCCAGCAGTGTACCTATTGGACAGGGTGGGAACACTGAAGCTTTCTTT. Supplemented by reference TRBV2 and TRBJ1-1, the full variable domain reads EPEVTQTPSHQVTQMGQEVILRCVPISNHLYFYWYRQILGQKVEFLVSFYNNEISEKSEIFDDQFSVERPDGSNFTLKIRSTKLEDSAMYFCASSVPIGQGGNTEAFFGQGTRLTVV.

V gene TRBV7-3 combines with J gene TRBJ1-1, with D uncertain. Trimming took off 2 bases at V and 5 bases at J, with 12 bases between the two ends. Germline V gene sequence: CDR1 SGHTA, CDR2 FQGTGA. This CDR3 is 14 amino acids long. The CDR3 sequence is CASSLGFPSTEAFF. The CDR3 DNA is TGTGCCAGCAGCTTAGGGTTCCCTAGTACTGAAGCTTTCTTT. Together with reference TRBV7-3 and TRBJ1-1, the CDR3 gives the full variable domain: GAGVSQTPSNKVTEKGKYVELRCDPISGHTALYWYRQSLGQGPEFLIYFQGTGAADDSGLPNDRFFAVRPEGSVSTLKIQRTERGDSAVYLCASSLGFPSTEAFFGQGTRLTVV.

The CDR3 protein is CASSPSLAVLFNEQFF. In nucleotides, the CDR3 is TGTGCCAGCAGCCCGAGCCTAGCGGTCCTCTTCAATGAGCAGTTCTTC. The rearrangement uses TRBV9 and TRBJ2-1, with TRBD2 identical over 7 bases. The germline V gene encodes CDR1 SGDLS and CDR2 YYNGEE. Trimming removed 4 bases from V and 6 bases from J; junction bases left unmatched: 13. CDR3 length: 16 amino acids.

CDR3 protein: CASSSTETGELFF. The DNA of the CDR3 is TGTGCCAGCAGTTCGACGGAGACCGGGGAGCTGTTTTTT. The rearrangement joins TRBV27 to TRBJ2-2; the D is unclear. This CDR3 is built from 13 residues. The germline CDR1 and CDR2 sequences are MNHEY and SMNVEV (reference sequence). V was shortened by 4 bases and J by 5 bases, with 8 bases between the two germline ends.

This clone is a singleton in its sample. The chain carries TRBV30 and TRBJ2-1; D remains ambiguous. The CDR3 loop spans 13 amino acids. Germline V gives CDR1 GTSNPN, CDR2 SVGIG (reference sequence). The ends were cut back, 0 bases at V and 10 bases at J, with 13 bases in the middle. The CDR3 loop is CAWSVRLSREQFF. The CDR3 DNA follows: TGTGCCTGGAGTGTACGGCTATCCAGGGAGCAGTTCTTC.

This clone was seen a handful of times. V and J are TRBV5-4 and TRBJ2-7, with TRBD2 matching 10 bases. CDR1 and CDR2 from the germline V gene are SGHNT and YYREEE (reference sequence). This CDR3 has 15 amino acids. J was trimmed by 0 bases and V by 4 bases; bases with no gene match: 4. The CDR3 protein is CASSQEREGSYEQYF. In DNA, the CDR3 is TGTGCCAGCAGCCAAGAGCGGGAGGGCTCCTACGAGCAGTACTTC.

The chain uses TRBV27 and TRBJ2-7; D may correspond to TRBD1 or TRBD2 (5 bases each). Trimming left V 7 bases short and J 11 bases short, with 15 bases between. The CDR3 length is 11 residues. CDR1 MNHEY and CDR2 SMNVEV come from the germline V gene (reference sequence). The CDR3, as DNA: TGTGCCAGCAACGACGGGGCACGTAAGTACTTC. Protein product: CASNDGARKYF.

The table lists this clone with a few counts. This chain connects TRBV27 to TRBJ2-7; D possibly corresponds to TRBD1 (6 bases). The germline V gene encodes CDR1 MNHEY and CDR2 SMNVEV (reference sequence). The CDR3 runs 18 residues. Between the trimmed V and J ends, which lost 5 bases and 6 bases, there was a span of 29 bases. DNA for the CDR3: TGTGCCAGCAGTAAGGGGGAAGCCGCCGCAGTCCGATGGGGCGAGCAGTACTTC. Translated, it gives CASSKGEAAAVRWGEQYF.

Concerning this clone itself: Mismatch with germline at one junction end may stem from a read error. The chain links TRBV7-7 to TRBJ2-5; D unclear. The CDR3 loop spans 13 amino acids. Germline CDR1 and CDR2: SSHAT and FNYEAQ (reference sequence). The CDR3 coding sequence is TGTGCTAGCAGCTTATCGGTGCTGGAGACCCAGTACTTC. Protein: CASSLSVLETQYF.

The chain has TRBV2 and TRBJ1-4; no clear D gene. V shed 6 bases and J shed 0 bases, with 8 bases lying between them. CDR3 length: 14 amino acids. CDR1 is SNHLY, CDR2 FYNNEI, per germline. The CDR3 here is CASRRLATNEKLFF. CDR3 DNA: TGTGCCAGCAGGCGACTGGCAACTAATGAAAAACTGTTTTTT.

The chain is built from TRBV6-1 and TRBJ1-4; no clear D gene. The CDR3 is 15 amino acids. The germline V and J ends were trimmed by 9 bases and 6 bases, with 20 bases remaining between them. CDR1 and CDR2 from the germline V gene are MNHNS and SASEGT. The CDR3 spells CASPPSGSSYEKLFF. CDR3 nucleotide sequence: TGTGCCAGTCCGCCCTCGGGCAGCAGTTATGAAAAACTGTTTTTT.

The chain links TRBV13 to TRBJ2-5; D unclear. Germline values: CDR1 PRHDT, CDR2 FYEKMQ (reference sequence). V was cut by 0 bases and J by 3 bases, with 8 bases left in between. The CDR3 has 14 residues. The CDR3 sequence is CASSLGLTEETQYF. As DNA, the CDR3 is TGTGCCAGCAGCTTAGGCCTGACCGAAGAGACCCAGTACTTC.

This clone appeared a single time. This chain uses TRBV6-5 with TRBJ2-1; 10 nucleotides agree with TRBD2. The J segment lost 6 bases and the V segment lost 2 bases, leaving 7 bases of the junction unmatched. CDR1 is MNHEY and CDR2 is SVGAGI in the germline V gene. CDR3 size: 16 residues. The DNA for the CDR3 is TGTGCCAGCAGTTACAATAGCGGGAGGTACATCAATGAGCAGTTCTTC. Translated: CASSYNSGRYINEQFF.

The V call is TRBV9, the J call TRBJ2-2; a possible D gene is TRBD2 (6 bases). CDR1 is SGDLS and CDR2 is YYNGEE in the germline V gene. The CDR3 consists of 15 residues. Trimming left V 0 bases short and J 6 bases short, with 12 bases between. CDR3 bases: TGTGCCAGCAGCGTAGGGGCGGGAAGGTCCGGGGAGCTGTTTTTT. Translation: CASSVGAGRSGELFF.

The gene calls are TRBV28 and TRBJ1-1; D gene unclear. The germline CDR1 and CDR2 sequences are MDHEN and SYDVKM. V was trimmed by 3 bases and J by 2 bases, leaving 10 bases between them. This CDR3 region has 14 residues. DNA for the CDR3: TGTGCCAGCAGTTTGGGGATACTCAACACTGAAGCTTTCTTT. Translating gives CASSLGILNTEAFF.

This clone was seen only once. The V call is TRBV19, the J call TRBJ1-1, with D possibly being TRBD1 (6 bases). V lost 7 bases and J lost 3, with 9 bases in between. The CDR3 contains 12 residues. Germline values: CDR1 LNHDA, CDR2 SQIVND (reference sequence). In DNA, the CDR3 is TGTGCCAGTAACCAGGGGTACACTGAAGCTTTCTTT. It codes for CASNQGYTEAFF.

This chain links TRBV4-1 with TRBJ2-1; TRBD2 matches at 7 bases. The CDR3 consists of 16 residues. V lost 5 bases and J lost 5; bases outside the gene matches: 12. CDR1 and CDR2 (germline): MGHRA, YSYEKL. CDR3 sequence: CASSSPPGRRNNEQFF. The CDR3 DNA is TGCGCCAGCAGCTCCCCCCCCGGGAGGCGAAACAATGAGCAGTTCTTC.

The chain uses TRBV4-1 and TRBJ1-3; D is ambiguous. CDR3 length: 17 amino acids. CDR1 MGHRA and CDR2 YSYEKL come from the germline V gene. V lost 1 base and J 0 bases, leaving 13 bases between the germline ends. This chain's CDR3 is CASSQGGARGSGNTIYF. The CDR3, as DNA: TGCGCCAGCAGCCAAGGTGGAGCCCGGGGCTCTGGAAACACCATATATTTT.

The J gene is TRBJ2-1, the V gene TRBV6-5; 12 nucleotides match TRBD1. The J segment lost 14 bases and the V segment lost 5 bases, leaving 13 bases of the junction unmatched. The germline V gene has CDR1 MNHEY and CDR2 SVGAGI. CDR3 length: 15 residues. The CDR3 coding sequence is TGTGCCAGCAGTAAGAGCGGGACAGGGGGCCGGGTTGAGTTCTTC. Residues: CASSKSGTGGRVEFF.

The V gene is TRBV7-8, the J gene TRBJ1-4, with D possibly TRBD1 on 6 matching bases. CDR3 length: 14 residues. The V end was cut by 5 bases, the J end by 9 bases, with 16 bases between. The germline V gene has CDR1 SGHVS and CDR2 FQNEAQ. For the CDR3, the DNA is TGTGCCAGCAGCCCGGGTACAGGGTATAAAAAACTGTTTTTT. This codes for CASSPGTGYKKLFF.

The chain employs TRBV5-1 and TRBJ1-2; 7 bases agree with TRBD1. Germline V gene data show CDR1 as SGHRS and CDR2 as YFSETQ. With 0 bases clipped from V and 4 bases from J, the junction kept 15 bases outside the gene matches. The CDR3 has 18 residues. CDR3 residues: CASSLDPWTGESSYGYTF. The CDR3 DNA is TGCGCCAGCAGCTTGGACCCCTGGACAGGCGAAAGCTCCTATGGCTACACCTTC.

The chain employs TRBV4-2 and TRBJ2-5; 9 bases fit TRBD2. The J call may be in error: the DNA end matches TRBJ2-7 better. The CDR3 is made up of 14 amino acids. Germline CDR1 and CDR2: LGHNA and YNFKEQ. CDR3 sequence reads: CASSQGTSAYEQYF. Here the CDR3 DNA reads TGTGCCAGCAGCCAAGGGACTAGCGCCTACGAGCAGTACTTC.